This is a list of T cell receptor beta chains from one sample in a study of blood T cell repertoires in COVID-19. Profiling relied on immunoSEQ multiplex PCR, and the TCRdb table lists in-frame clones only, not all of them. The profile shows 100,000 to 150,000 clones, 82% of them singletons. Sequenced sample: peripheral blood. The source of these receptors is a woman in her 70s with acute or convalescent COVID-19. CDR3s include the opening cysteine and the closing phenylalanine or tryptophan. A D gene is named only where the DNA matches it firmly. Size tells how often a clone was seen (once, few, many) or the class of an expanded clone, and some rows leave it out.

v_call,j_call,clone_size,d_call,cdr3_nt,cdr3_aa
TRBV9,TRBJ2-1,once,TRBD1,TGTGCCAGCAGCTCCCGGGACAGGGGGTTGAATGAGCAGTTCTTC,CASSSRDRGLNEQFF
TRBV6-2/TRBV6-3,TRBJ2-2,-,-,TGTGCCAGCAGCTTATCAGTAGGGGGTAACACCGGGGAGCTGTTTTTT,CASSLSVGGNTGELFF
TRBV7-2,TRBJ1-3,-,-,TGTGCCAGCAGCCGGCTGGGAGGATCTGGAAACACCATATATTTT,CASSRLGGSGNTIYF
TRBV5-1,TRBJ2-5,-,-,TGCGCCAGCAGCTTCGGGGTAGGCGAGACCCAGTACTTC,CASSFGVGETQYF
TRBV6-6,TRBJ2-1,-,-,TGTGCCAGCAGGAGACAGGACAGCTCCTACAATGAGCAGTTCTTC,CASRRQDSSYNEQFF
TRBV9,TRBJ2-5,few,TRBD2,TGTGCCAGCAGTGCCGGGACTAGCGGGTTAGAGACCCAGTACTTC,CASSAGTSGLETQYF
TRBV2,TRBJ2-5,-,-,TGTGCCAGCAGTGGTGAGGAGACCCAGTACTTC,CASSGEETQYF
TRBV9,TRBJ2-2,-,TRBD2,TGTGCCAGCAGCCCAGTAGCGGGGGGACGGACGGTCGGGGAGCTGTTTTTT,CASSPVAGGRTVGELFF
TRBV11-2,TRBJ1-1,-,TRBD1,TGTGCCAGCAGCTTTGGACAGGGGCGTACTGAAGCTTTCTTT,CASSFGQGRTEAFF
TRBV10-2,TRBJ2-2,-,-,TGCGCCAGCAGATCCGGGACAGGACTAGGGAACACCGGGGAGCTGTTTTTT,CASRSGTGLGNTGELFF
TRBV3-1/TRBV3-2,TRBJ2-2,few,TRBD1,TGTGCCAGCAGCCCAACAGGGGGAAGACTAGTTTGTCCGGACACCGGGGAGCTGTTTTTT,CASSPTGGRLVCPDTGELFF
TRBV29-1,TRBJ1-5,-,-,TGCAGCGTTGAAGATAATCTCGGGGGAAATCAGCCCCAGCATTTT,CSVEDNLGGNQPQHF
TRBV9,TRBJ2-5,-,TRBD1,TGTGCCAGCAGCGTGGGACAGGAAGAGACCCAGTACTTC,CASSVGQEETQYF
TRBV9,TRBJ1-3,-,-,TGTGCCAGCAGCGGTAGTTCGGTGGCTGGAAACACCATATATTTT,CASSGSSVAGNTIYF
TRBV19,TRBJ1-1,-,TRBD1,TGTGCCAGTAGTAAACAGGGGGGGGGAACTGAAGCTTTCTTT,CASSKQGGGTEAFF
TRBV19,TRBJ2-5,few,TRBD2,TGTGCCAGTAGTCTCGAGCGGGGGGGCCTTCGGGAGACCCAGTACTTC,CASSLERGGLRETQYF
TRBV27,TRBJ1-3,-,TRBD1,TGTGCCAGCAGCCTGACAGGGGGCTCTGGAAACACCATATATTTT,CASSLTGGSGNTIYF
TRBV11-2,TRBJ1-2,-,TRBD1,TGTGCCAGCAGCTTAGCGAGGACAGGGAATAACTATGGCTACACCTTC,CASSLARTGNNYGYTF
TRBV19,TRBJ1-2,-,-,TGTGCCAGTAGCCCCGAGGGAACGGGGGTGACCTATGGCTACACCTTC,CASSPEGTGVTYGYTF
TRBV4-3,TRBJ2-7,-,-,TGCGCCAGCAGCCAAGCCCCGGGGGGCGGCTACGAGCAGTACTTC,CASSQAPGGGYEQYF
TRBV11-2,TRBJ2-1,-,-,TGTGCCAGCAGCTTTGGACTTGTTGAGCAGTTCTTC,CASSFGLVEQFF
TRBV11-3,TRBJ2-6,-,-,TGTGCCAGCAGCGCACACCGAGGCCGCTCTGGGGCCAACGTCCTGACTTTC,CASSAHRGRSGANVLTF
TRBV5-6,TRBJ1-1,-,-,TGTGCCAGCAGCCCTGGGGGCGGAGAAGCTTTCTTT,CASSPGGGEAFF
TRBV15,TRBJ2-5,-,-,TGTGCCACCAGCAGATCTAGTCGGGGACAAGAGACCCAGTACTTC,CATSRSSRGQETQYF
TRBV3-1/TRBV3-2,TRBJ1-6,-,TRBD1,TGTGCCAGCAGCCGGGGACAGGGCAGTTCACCCCTCCACTTT,CASSRGQGSSPLHF
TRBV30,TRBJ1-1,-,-,TGTGCCTGGAGTGCCAGGGTAGGCACTGAAGCTTTCTTT,CAWSARVGTEAFF